Below are 8 T cell receptor beta chains sequenced from a single sample in a study of cytomegalovirus exposure and HLA in healthy donors. The PCR had 60 Vbeta and 13 Jbeta primers. Sequencing was performed with immunoSEQ multiplex PCR; in TCRdb, only in-frame clones are kept and a portion is missing. Among 170,000 or so clones listed, around 80% were seen once. The sequencing input was PBMCs. These receptors all come from a male donor in good health and CMV-seropositive.

V is TRBV28 and J is TRBJ1-5; D is possibly TRBD1 (6 bases). CDR3 size: 9 residues. Germline V lookup: CDR1 MDHEN, CDR2 SYDVKM. V was pared by 8 bases and J by 13 bases, with 9 bases between. CDR3 amino acids: CASGTGQHF. As DNA, the CDR3 is TGTGCCAGCGGAACAGGGCAGCATTTT.

V and J are TRBV6-6 and TRBJ1-2; perhaps TRBD1 as D (5 bases). CDR1 and CDR2 (germline): MNHNY, SVGAGI (reference sequence). The CDR3 totals 16 residues. V was pared by 2 bases and J by 6 bases, with 19 bases between. In DNA form, the CDR3 reads TGTGCCAGCAGTTACGGCGGGACCTCTTCAATCGATGGCTACACCTTC. Translation: CASSYGGTSSIDGYTF.

This chain links TRBV12-5 with TRBJ2-2; TRBD1 aligns across 7 bases. V dropped 0 bases and J dropped 4; count of bases not matched to a gene: 2. CDR1 is LGHNT and CDR2 is FRNRAP in the germline V gene. The CDR3 consists of 15 residues. CDR3 sequence: CASGLVQGSTGELFF. The CDR3 DNA reads TGTGCTAGTGGTTTGGTACAGGGGAGCACCGGGGAGCTGTTTTTT.

The rearrangement uses TRBV30 and TRBJ1-1, with TRBD1 matching 8 bases. This CDR3 has 13 amino acids. Germline CDR1 reads GTSNPN; CDR2 reads SVGIG (reference sequence). Germline trimming cut 4 bases from V and 5 bases from J; bases unmatched to any gene: 6. The CDR3 DNA follows: TGTGCCTGGACCCGGGACAGGCAAACTGAAGCTTTCTTT. Encoded protein: CAWTRDRQTEAFF.

The J gene is TRBJ2-1, the V gene TRBV4-3; TRBD2 matches at 10 bases. The junction had 9 bases not matched to a gene; V was cut back by 3 bases and J by 10 bases. The V gene's germline CDR1 is LGHNA and CDR2 YSLEER. The CDR3 sequence is 15 residues long. Here the CDR3 reads CASSQLAGAQGEQFF. For the CDR3, the DNA is TGCGCCAGCAGCCAGCTAGCGGGGGCCCAGGGGGAGCAGTTCTTC.

The J gene is TRBJ2-4, the V gene TRBV5-1, with 14 positions matching TRBD2. With V trimmed by 0 bases and J by 5 bases, 10 bases remained unmatched. Germline-derived CDR1 and CDR2 are SGHRS and YFSETQ. The CDR3 covers 19 residues. Here the CDR3 DNA reads TGCGCCAGCAGCTTGGATAGACTAGCGGGAGGGCGAGGGGAAAACATTCAGTACTTC. Residues: CASSLDRLAGGRGENIQYF.

The genes are TRBV7-3 and TRBJ2-3; 7 bases agree with TRBD1. Trimming took 3 bases from V and 2 from J; bases not matched to a gene: 8. Germline loops: CDR1 SGHTA, CDR2 FQGTGA. The CDR3 runs 16 residues. This CDR3 reads CASSLGRGRNTDTQYF. The CDR3 region has the DNA TGTGCCAGCAGCTTGGGAAGGGGGCGAAACACAGATACGCAGTATTTT.

The J gene is TRBJ2-7, the V gene TRBV11-2; TRBD2 matches 9 bases. The germline CDR1 and CDR2 sequences are SGHAT and FQNNGV. The CDR3 contains 14 residues. V shed 2 bases and J 3 bases; nucleotides not matched to a gene: 2. The CDR3 reads CASSLTSGFYEQYF. CDR3 bases: TGTGCCAGCAGCTTAACTAGCGGGTTCTACGAGCAGTACTTC.